These 17 T cell receptor beta chains originate from one sample sequenced in a study of blood T cell repertoires in COVID-19 (dated by TCRdb to 2020 to 2022). The method behind the library was the immunoSEQ multiplex PCR assay. The table was pulled from immuneACCESS by TCRdb, which kept in-frame rearrangements only. Such tables lose some clones; where checked, under half of the loss comes from unresolved V genes, and the rest has no known cause. The sample table lists around 140,000 clones, approximately 90% of them with a count of one. More than 25% of the sample comes from the top ten. The sample was peripheral blood. These receptors originate from a human donor in a cohort sampled during active COVID-19.

This chain's CDR3 is CASSGSRVGTGQEAFF. CDR3 sequence (DNA): TGTGCCAGCAGTGGCAGCCGAGTAGGGACAGGGCAAGAAGCTTTCTTT. The chain couples TRBV6-1 to TRBJ1-1; TRBD1 matches at 9 bases. The V and J ends lost 4 bases and 8 bases, in that order; junction bases with no gene match: 14. This CDR3 comprises 16 residues. Germline V gene lookup returns CDR1 MNHNS and CDR2 SASEGT.

The chain is built from TRBV7-9 and TRBJ1-1, with D possibly matching TRBD1 (6 bases). Looked up from germline, CDR1 is SEHNR and CDR2 is FQNEAQ (reference sequence). This CDR3 has 12 amino acids. V lost 5 bases, J lost 7 bases, and 11 bases lay in between. The CDR3 is CASSRGQFEAFF. DNA for the CDR3: TGTGCCAGCAGCCGCGGACAGTTTGAAGCTTTCTTT.

The J gene is TRBJ2-3, the V gene TRBV6-2 or TRBV6-3, with 10 bases identical to TRBD2. The CDR3 is 15 amino acids. The germline gives CDR1 MNHEY, CDR2 SVGEGT. J was trimmed by 1 base and V by 5 bases; bases with no gene match: 3. The CDR3 protein is CASSVGLAGTDTQYF. For the CDR3, the DNA is TGTGCCAGCAGTGTAGGACTAGCGGGCACAGATACGCAGTATTTT.

This chain links TRBV20-1 with TRBJ2-2; unclear D gene. Trimming removed 6 bases from V and 0 bases from J, with 17 bases in between. CDR3 size: 16 residues. The germline CDR1 and CDR2 sequences are DFQATT and SNEGSKA (reference sequence). The CDR3 reads CSASLGHLTNTGELFF. In nucleotides, the CDR3 is TGCAGTGCCAGTCTGGGCCACCTTACGAACACCGGGGAGCTGTTTTTT.

The chain employs TRBV3-1 (or the pseudogene TRBV3-2) and TRBJ1-6, with a possible D match to TRBD1 (5 bases). V dropped 2 bases and J dropped 2 bases, with 13 bases sitting between them. This CDR3 is built from 17 residues. The germline V gene has CDR1 LGHDT and CDR2 YNNKEL (reference sequence). Here the CDR3 DNA reads TGTGCCAGCAGCCAACCAGGGTATGGGCCCTATAATTCACCCCTCCACTTT. It encodes CASSQPGYGPYNSPLHF.

The chain employs TRBV5-6 and TRBJ1-2; a weak D match, TRBD1 (5 bases). The V and J ends lost 3 bases and 7 bases respectively, with 16 bases between them. Germline V gene sequence: CDR1 SGHDT, CDR2 YYEEEE. This CDR3 is 14 amino acids long. CDR3 protein: CASSWGTAPGGYTF. As DNA, the CDR3 is TGTGCCAGCAGCTGGGGCACAGCCCCGGGTGGCTACACCTTC.

The rearrangement joins TRBV29-1 to TRBJ2-1; D gene uncertain. The CDR3 covers 14 residues. Germline assignment: CDR1 SQVTM and CDR2 ANQGSEA. V was clipped by 2 bases and J by 0 bases, with 8 bases between them. Here the CDR3 reads CSVEMSSSYNEQFF. For the CDR3, the DNA is TGCAGCGTTGAAATGTCCAGCTCCTACAATGAGCAGTTCTTC.

This rearrangement joins TRBV28 to TRBJ2-2; D is possibly TRBD2 (6 bases). Germline values: CDR1 MDHEN, CDR2 SYDVKM. Trimming removed 4 bases from V and 5 bases from J, with 14 bases in between. The length of the CDR3 is 15 residues. CDR3 sequence (DNA): TGTGCCAGCAGTTGGGGCGGGGAGTGGACCGGGGAGCTGTTTTTT. Its translation is CASSWGGEWTGELFF.

The V call is TRBV25-1, the J call TRBJ1-2; 9 nucleotides agree with TRBD1. This CDR3 is 14 amino acids long. Trimming cost V 4 bases and J 4 bases; bases outside gene matches: 4. Germline V gene lookup returns CDR1 MGHDK and CDR2 SYGVNS. The DNA for the CDR3 is TGTGCCAGCAGTGGGCCGACAGGGGGCTATGGCTACACCTTC. This sequence encodes CASSGPTGGYGYTF.

Comments on this clone: Different DNA sequences within this sample yield the same CDR3. V and J are TRBV12-3 or TRBV12-4 and TRBJ1-5, with no clear D. CDR3 size: 13 residues. The ends were cut back, 3 bases at V and 4 bases at J, with 7 bases in the middle. CDR3 protein: CASSLTGNQPQHF. CDR3 bases: TGTGCCAGCAGTTTGACCGGGAATCAGCCCCAGCATTTT.

The chain recombines TRBV5-8 with TRBJ1-6, with 7 bases matching TRBD1. Germline trimming cut 4 bases from V and 0 bases from J; bases unmatched to any gene: 13. The CDR3 runs to 19 residues. Germline assignment: CDR1 SGHTS and CDR2 YDEGEE. The CDR3 region is CASSNLGRWTGSYNSPLHF. The CDR3 DNA is TGTGCCAGCAGCAATTTAGGGAGGTGGACAGGCTCCTATAATTCACCCCTCCACTTT. The full variable domain, in which reference TRBV5-8 and TRBJ1-6 provide the parts outside the CDR3, is EAGVTQSPTHLIKTRGQQATLRCSPISGHTSVYWYQQALGLGLQFLLWYDEGEERNRGNFPPRFSGRQFPNYSSELNVNALELEDSALYLCASSNLGRWTGSYNSPLHFGNGTRLTVT.

The chain employs TRBV7-9 and TRBJ2-7; D ambiguous. Germline V lookup: CDR1 SEHNR, CDR2 FQNEAQ (reference sequence). The CDR3 has 14 residues. V was pared by 0 bases and J by 1 base, with 7 bases between. The CDR3 bases are TGTGCCAGCAGCTTAGCCCTGGCATCCTACGAGCAGTACTTC. It encodes CASSLALASYEQYF.

The V call is TRBV7-9, the J call TRBJ1-1; maybe TRBD1 (5 bases). The CDR3 totals 14 residues. In germline, CDR1 is SEHNR, CDR2 FQNEAQ (reference sequence). The V gene lost 2 bases and the J gene lost 1 base, with 8 bases spanning the gap. This CDR3 is CASSLQGSNTEAFF. The DNA for the CDR3 is TGTGCCAGCAGCTTACAGGGCTCGAACACTGAAGCTTTCTTT. Filled out from reference TRBV7-9 and TRBJ1-1, the complete variable domain reads DTGVSQNPRHKITKRGQNVTFRCDPISEHNRLYWYRQTLGQGPEFLTYFQNEAQLEKSRLLSDRFSAERPKGSFSTLEIQRTEQGDSAMYLCASSLQGSNTEAFFGQGTRLTVV.

The chain recombines TRBV7-8 with TRBJ1-5; tentatively, D is TRBD1 (6 bases). V gave up 6 bases and J gave up 5 bases, with 17 bases separating them. The CDR3 covers 15 residues. Germline V lookup: CDR1 SGHVS, CDR2 FQNEAQ. The CDR3 reads CASRNLQGFHQPQHF. CDR3 in DNA: TGTGCCAGCAGGAACCTACAGGGATTTCATCAGCCCCAGCATTTT.

The V gene is TRBV6-5, the J gene TRBJ1-3, with 10 bases matching TRBD1. Germline values: CDR1 MNHEY, CDR2 SVGAGI. The CDR3 has 15 residues. CDR3 in DNA: TGTGCAACTGCCGCCGGGACAGGGGCTAGAAACACCATATATTTT. This sequence encodes CATAAGTGARNTIYF.

This sequence joins TRBV5-4 and TRBJ2-3; TRBD1 matches 7 bases. Germline assignment: CDR1 SGHNT and CDR2 YYREEE (reference sequence). The CDR3 covers 13 residues. V lost 4 bases and J lost 3; bases outside the gene matches: 2. For the CDR3, the DNA is TGTGCCAGCAGCCCGACAGGGACAGATACGCAGTATTTT. The encoded protein is CASSPTGTDTQYF.

The chain uses TRBV27 and TRBJ2-3; D perhaps matches TRBD1 (5 bases). Germline V gene lookup returns CDR1 MNHEY and CDR2 SMNVEV (reference sequence). V lost 3 bases, J lost 4 bases, and 11 bases lay in between. The CDR3 sequence is 14 residues long. The DNA of the CDR3 is TGTGCCAGCAGTTTGGGGCAGGGTGCAGATACGCAGTATTTT. It is translated as CASSLGQGADTQYF.